This TCR beta chain is from a study of shared clonotypes between healthy human individuals. Study context: Serving as donors were a couple of women and three men, whose ages spanned 18 to 49.

Turning to this clone: Other DNA sequences of this sample code for an identical CDR3.

Trimming removed 0 bases at V and 2 bases at J, with 8 bases between. Per germline, CDR1 SGHRS and CDR2 YFSETQ. The CDR3 is 14 residues long. Every donor, a Caucasian adult, lived in Nashville, Tennessee. Division of CD4+ cells produced a CD45RA+ naive subset and a CD45RA-negative memory subset. TCRdb keeps only in-frame clones here, not all; method: immunoSEQ multiplex PCR. The sample yields more than 1 million clones, about four fifths seen once. Sequenced input: memory CD4+ T cells from PBMCs. Subset in this sample: CD45RA-negative fraction. This clonotype was obtained from a man in his late teens or twenties in good health. Some clones in this sample may be carry-over from other donors' samples. V gene TRBV5-1 combines with J gene TRBJ2-5; D possibly corresponds to TRBD1 (5 bases). The CDR3 loop reads CASSLVQGQETQYF. CDR3 nucleotide sequence: TGCGCCAGCAGCTTGGTGCAGGGTCAAGAGACCCAGTACTTC.